A selection of T cell receptor beta chains follows, all from one sample in a study of shared clonotypes between healthy human individuals. The protocol was immunoSEQ multiplex PCR, while the TCRdb copy is restricted to in-frame clones and leaves out a portion. The table lists under 1,100,000 clones, 75% of them singletons. What was sequenced was memory CD4+ T cells sorted from blood. These TCRs come from a man aged 18 to 30 in good health. CDR3s include the opening cysteine and the closing phenylalanine or tryptophan. D genes are given only for firm matches. Clone sizes are given selectively: once, few, many, or a class where the clone is expanded.

j_gene	d_gene	abundance	v_gene	CDR3nt	CDR3aa
TRBJ2-5	.	.	TRBV11-2	TGTGCCAGCAGCTCAAGGGCGGGGCTCCAAGAGACCCAGTACTTC	CASSSRAGLQETQYF
TRBJ2-2	.	.	TRBV7-2	TGTGCCAGCAGCTTTGAGGGGGTCACCGGGGAGCTGTTTTTT	CASSFEGVTGELFF
TRBJ1-3	.	.	TRBV7-9	TGTGCCAGCAGCTTAGTTGGGTCTTTGGAGTTCTTCTCTGGAAACACCATATATTTT	CASSLVGSLEFFSGNTIYF
TRBJ2-3	TRBD1	.	TRBV6-6	TGTGCCAGCAGACAGACAGGGGGCAGGGATACGCAGTATTTT	CASRQTGGRDTQYF
TRBJ1-5	.	.	TRBV6-1	TGTGCCAGCAGTGCCCTCCGGGACAACAATCAGCCCCAGCATTTT	CASSALRDNNQPQHF
TRBJ2-3	.	.	TRBV19	TGTGCCAGTATGTCGGGCCTCCGCACAGATACGCAGTATTTT	CASMSGLRTDTQYF
TRBJ2-1	TRBD1	.	TRBV4-1	TGCGCCAGCAGCCAAGATAGGGGACAGGGAAAATTCTTC	CASSQDRGQGKFF
TRBJ1-1	.	.	TRBV6-6	TGTGCCAGCAGTTACAGCCTGAACACTGAAGCTTTCTTT	CASSYSLNTEAFF
TRBJ2-3	TRBD2	.	TRBV30	TGTGCCTGGACTAGCGGAAGCACAGATACGCAGTATTTT	CAWTSGSTDTQYF
TRBJ1-5	.	.	TRBV6-6	TGTGCCAGCGATGAAGGGGGGAGCAATCAGCCCCAGCATTTT	CASDEGGSNQPQHF
TRBJ2-7	TRBD2	.	TRBV11-2	TGTGCCAGCACCAAGGGAGGGGCATCATACGAGCAGTACTTC	CASTKGGASYEQYF
TRBJ1-1	.	.	TRBV19	TGTGCCAGTAGCCCTTGGGGGCAGGGGAACACTGAAGCTTTCTTT	CASSPWGQGNTEAFF
TRBJ1-3	.	.	TRBV11-2	TGTGCCAGCAGCTTACGGAGCTCTGGAAACACCATATATTTT	CASSLRSSGNTIYF
TRBJ1-2	.	.	TRBV15	TGTGCCACCAGCGGACTAAGACAAGTGAACGGCTACACCTTC	CATSGLRQVNGYTF
TRBJ2-3	.	.	TRBV27	TGTGCCAGCAGTTTAGGCCAGGGATTTGGCCTAGATACGCAGTATTTT	CASSLGQGFGLDTQYF
TRBJ2-1	TRBD2	.	TRBV9	TGTGCCAGCAGCCAGACTAGCGGGTACAATGAGCAGTTCTTC	CASSQTSGYNEQFF
TRBJ2-2	.	.	TRBV27	TGTGCCAGCAGTTCCGCGGCTGCCACCGGGGAGCTGTTTTTT	CASSSAAATGELFF
TRBJ2-7	.	.	TRBV5-1	TGCGCCAGCAGCAAAGGCGACGTAGGCTCCTACGAGCAGTACTTC	CASSKGDVGSYEQYF
TRBJ2-7	TRBD1	.	TRBV27	TGTGCCAGCAGGACGTTCGGTGGCAGGGGGCGATTCGAGCAGTACTTC	CASRTFGGRGRFEQYF
TRBJ2-3	TRBD2	.	TRBV7-7	TGTGCTAGCAGCTTAGCGGGGTTCACAGATACGCAGTATTTT	CASSLAGFTDTQYF
TRBJ2-1	.	.	TRBV10-2	TGCGCCAGCAGTGAGTCTACCAGTGAGCAGTTCTTC	CASSESTSEQFF
TRBJ1-1	.	few	TRBV5-1	TGCGCCAGCAGCTCTAATCAGGGGCCAGCTTTCTTT	CASSSNQGPAFF
TRBJ1-1	.	.	TRBV30	TGTGCCTCCCTACGGGGCACTGAAGCTTTCTTT	CASLRGTEAFF
TRBJ2-3	.	.	TRBV10-3	TGTGCCATCAGAGCAGGAGGGGCCGAAGATACGCAGTATTTT	CAIRAGGAEDTQYF
TRBJ2-6	.	.	TRBV30	TGTGCCTGGTGTGCGGGGCCGGGCACTGGGGCCAACGTCCTGACTTTC	CAWCAGPGTGANVLTF
TRBJ1-6	.	.	TRBV5-1	TGCGCCAGCAGCTCGCGGGGGGCTATGGACTCACCCCTCCACTTT	CASSSRGAMDSPLHF
TRBJ2-7	.	.	TRBV6-1	TGTGCCAGCAGTGCAGGGGCCATCTCCTACGAGCAGTACTTC	CASSAGAISYEQYF
TRBJ2-5	.	.	TRBV6-1	TGTGCCAGCAGTGCCGGGATTAAACAAGAGACCCAGTACTTC	CASSAGIKQETQYF
TRBJ1-2	.	.	TRBV28	TGTGCCATCGGCGGGCCAGACCCTATATCCGGCTACACCTTC	CAIGGPDPISGYTF
TRBJ1-1	.	.	TRBV7-9	TGTGCCAGCAGCTTCACGGGGTATGTGGCTTTCTTT	CASSFTGYVAFF
TRBJ2-7	.	.	TRBV30	TGTGCGCTGGTTGGGGACACCTACGAGCAGTACTTC	CALVGDTYEQYF
TRBJ1-5	.	.	TRBV12-5	TGTGCTAGTCATAATCAGCCCCAGCATTTT	CASHNQPQHF
TRBJ1-1	.	.	TRBV2	TGTGCCAGCAGCGATCAGGGCGCCGCTGAAGCTTTCTTT	CASSDQGAAEAFF
TRBJ2-3	.	.	TRBV6-4	TGTGCCAGCAGTGCCACTAGCTGGGCAGATACGCAGTATTTT	CASSATSWADTQYF
TRBJ2-2	.	many	TRBV9	TGTGCCAGCAGCCCCCGGGACTCAATTAACACCGGGGAGCTGTTTTTT	CASSPRDSINTGELFF
TRBJ1-2	.	.	TRBV27	TGTGCCAGCAGTTTAGCTACTAACTATGGCTACACCTTC	CASSLATNYGYTF
TRBJ1-5	.	.	TRBV6-1	TGTGCCAGCAGTGACCCACAGGGCGGGAAGCAGCCCCAGCATTTT	CASSDPQGGKQPQHF
TRBJ2-7	.	.	TRBV27	TGTGCCAGCAGTTTATTCAGCGCGACAAACTACGAGCAGTACTTC	CASSLFSATNYEQYF
TRBJ2-5	TRBD2	.	TRBV7-2	TGTGCCAGCAGCTCCCGCGGGGAGGGCCAGACCCAGTACTTC	CASSSRGEGQTQYF
TRBJ1-2	.	few	TRBV21-1	TGTGCCAGCAGCAAATGGGATTCTGGTAACTATGGCTACACCTTC	CASSKWDSGNYGYTF
TRBJ2-1	.	.	TRBV10-2	TGCGCCAGCAGTGCCAGGGAGGGGGGCTACAATGAGCAGTTCTTC	CASSAREGGYNEQFF
TRBJ2-7	.	.	TRBV5-1	TGCGCCAGCAGCTTGGCGGGCGGGACCTACGAGCAGTACTTC	CASSLAGGTYEQYF
TRBJ2-7	.	.	TRBV2	TGTGCCACAGGAGGGGGCGAGCAGTACTTC	CATGGGEQYF
TRBJ1-5	.	.	TRBV20-1	TGCAGTGCTAGTGACGATCAGCCCCAGCATTTT	CSASDDQPQHF
TRBJ2-7	.	.	TRBV10-1	TGCGCCAGCAGTGAGTCGAGGCAGCCCGGCTACGAGCAGTACTTC	CASSESRQPGYEQYF
TRBJ2-5	TRBD2	once	TRBV7-2	TGTGCCAGCAGCTTAGCAGGGCTAGCGGGGGGGGCTTTCCGCGGGGAGACCCAGTACTTC	CASSLAGLAGGAFRGETQYF
TRBJ2-7	TRBD1	.	TRBV27	TGTGCCAGCATCCCCTTATACGACAGGGACCCCTACGAGCAGTACTTC	CASIPLYDRDPYEQYF
TRBJ2-3	.	.	TRBV18	TGTGCCAGCTCACCTACGGACAGACCCACAGATACGCAGTATTTT	CASSPTDRPTDTQYF
TRBJ2-1	.	.	TRBV10-3	TGTGCCATCAGTGGAGGGCCCACATACAATGAGCAGTTCTTC	CAISGGPTYNEQFF
TRBJ2-1	TRBD2	.	TRBV5-1	TGCGCCAGCACTTTGCGGGAGTTGGGGACCCCCTACAATGAGCAGTTCTTC	CASTLRELGTPYNEQFF
TRBJ2-7	TRBD2	.	TRBV5-1	TGCGCCAGCAGCCCGGGGGGTAGCGACGAGCAGTACTTC	CASSPGGSDEQYF
TRBJ2-5	.	.	TRBV29-1	TGCAGCGTTCTGCCCAAGGAAGAGACCCAGTACTTC	CSVLPKEETQYF
TRBJ2-2	.	.	TRBV11-2	TGTGCCAGATGGAAGGCCGGGACCGGGGAGCTGTTTTTT	CARWKAGTGELFF
TRBJ1-4	.	.	TRBV5-4	TGTGCCAGCAGCTCTCAGGGAGCCTTCGAAAAACTGTTTTTT	CASSSQGAFEKLFF